There are a few counts of the clone carrying this T cell receptor delta chain. Antigen specificity is unknown. The protein in TCRdb stems from a much larger clone and differs at residue 13 from this DNA's translation, likely a read error; here the protein is translated from the DNA. CDR1 and CDR2 (germline): TVYSNPD, GDNSRS (reference sequence). This CDR3 contains 15 residues. The data originate from a study of γδ T cells in repeated Plasmodium falciparum infection. Bulk repertoires came from Vgamma9/Vdelta2+ or Vdelta2-negative gammadelta T cells flow-sorted from PBMC. TCRdb reran clone calling via CATT on the multiplex PCR reads. The sample contains 70,000 to 95,000 delta-chain clones, about 1.5% of which appear only once. General study findings and limits: Donors in Mali lived in a small rural village, largely one ethnic group.

The J gene is TRDJ1, the V gene TRDV3; tentatively, D is TRDD3 (6 bases). This clonotype was obtained from a pool of human donors (malaria-infected and uninfected, not separated). Material for sequencing was gamma-delta T cells from blood. The CDR3 DNA follows: TGTGCCTTAGTTCTTCCCCCGGGGATTAGGGGTAAAATCATCTTT. Its translation: CALVLPPGIRGKIIF.